This TCR beta chain was retrieved from a study of OX40 agonist ivuxolimab in advanced cancers. At the level of the study: Patients enrolled in dose escalation were diagnosed with hepatocellular carcinoma, melanoma, renal cell or head and neck cancer.

The table came from immunoSEQ multiplex PCR; TCRdb's copy has only in-frame clones and leaves some out. This table holds about 24,000 clones, roughly 80% found once. The germline V and J ends were trimmed by 11 bases and 11 bases, with 18 bases remaining between them. CDR1 is ENHRY and CDR2 is SYGVKD in the germline V gene. The CDR3 loop spans 11 amino acids. Study results and caveats: At 0.1 to 3.0 mg/kg, CD4+ and CD8+ blood T cells expanded clonally by week 6.

Worth noting for this clone: Its target is unknown.

The source of this sequence is an adult with an advanced solid tumor such as melanoma, head and neck, liver or kidney cancer. The material was CD4+ or CD8+ T cells sorted from blood, obtained in a trial of the OX40 agonist ivuxolimab. V gene TRBV10-3 combines with J gene TRBJ1-1; possibly TRBD1 for D (6 bases). CDR3 nucleotide sequence: TGTGCCGTCGACAGTGGGAGGGGGGCTTTCTTT. This codes for CAVDSGRGAFF.